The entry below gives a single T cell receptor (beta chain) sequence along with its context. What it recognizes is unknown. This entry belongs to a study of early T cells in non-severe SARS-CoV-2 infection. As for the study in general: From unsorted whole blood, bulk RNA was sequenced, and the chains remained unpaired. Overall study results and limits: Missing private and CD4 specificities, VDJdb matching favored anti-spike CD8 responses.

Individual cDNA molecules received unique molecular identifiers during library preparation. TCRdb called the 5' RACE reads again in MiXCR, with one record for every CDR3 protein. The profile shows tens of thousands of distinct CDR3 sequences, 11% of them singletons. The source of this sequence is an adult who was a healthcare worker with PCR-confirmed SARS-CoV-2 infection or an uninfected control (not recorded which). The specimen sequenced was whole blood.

DNA for the CDR3: TGTGCCAGCAGTTATCGGGACGTCTCCTACGAGCAGTACTTC. Translated: CASSYRDVSYEQYF. The rearrangement joins TRBV6-2 or TRBV6-3 to TRBJ2-7; TRBD1 or TRBD2 may be the D gene (5 bases each). The CDR3 is made up of 14 amino acids. The V end lost 3 bases, the J end lost 0 bases, and 9 bases lay between the germline ends. The V gene's germline CDR1 is MNHEY and CDR2 SVGEGT.